The clone carrying this TCR beta chain was seen more than once but under ten times. Its antigen is currently unknown. The PCR was carried out with 60 Vbeta primers and 13 Jbeta primers. The protocol was immunoSEQ multiplex PCR, while the TCRdb copy is restricted to in-frame clones and leaves out a portion. The table shows about 210,000 clones, with about 85% occurring only once. Nominally healthy donors were sampled, though unrecorded immune exposures were likely. The data stem from a study of cytomegalovirus exposure and HLA in healthy donors. This CDR3 region has 14 residues. Germline V CDR1 and CDR2: SGHNT, YYREEE (reference sequence). The V gene lost 4 bases and the J gene lost 2 bases, with 12 bases spanning the gap. Study-wide points: Donors belonging to an Asian-associated ancestry cluster reportedly showed fewer N-insertions in productive TCRs than the 666-donor mean, according to what a later analysis found. Beyond CMV serostatus, there was no information to go on about immune exposure. When analyzed later, the rates of TCR association showed variation by HLA locus, with DRB1 the most and HLA-C the fewest.

J is TRBJ2-5 and V is TRBV5-4; D remains unclear. The sequence was obtained from a woman aged 50 to 65 in good health and CMV-seropositive. What was sequenced was PBMCs. The chain's CDR3 is CASSRSGWQETQYF. The CDR3 DNA follows: TGTGCCAGCAGCCGCTCCGGGTGGCAAGAGACCCAGTACTTC.